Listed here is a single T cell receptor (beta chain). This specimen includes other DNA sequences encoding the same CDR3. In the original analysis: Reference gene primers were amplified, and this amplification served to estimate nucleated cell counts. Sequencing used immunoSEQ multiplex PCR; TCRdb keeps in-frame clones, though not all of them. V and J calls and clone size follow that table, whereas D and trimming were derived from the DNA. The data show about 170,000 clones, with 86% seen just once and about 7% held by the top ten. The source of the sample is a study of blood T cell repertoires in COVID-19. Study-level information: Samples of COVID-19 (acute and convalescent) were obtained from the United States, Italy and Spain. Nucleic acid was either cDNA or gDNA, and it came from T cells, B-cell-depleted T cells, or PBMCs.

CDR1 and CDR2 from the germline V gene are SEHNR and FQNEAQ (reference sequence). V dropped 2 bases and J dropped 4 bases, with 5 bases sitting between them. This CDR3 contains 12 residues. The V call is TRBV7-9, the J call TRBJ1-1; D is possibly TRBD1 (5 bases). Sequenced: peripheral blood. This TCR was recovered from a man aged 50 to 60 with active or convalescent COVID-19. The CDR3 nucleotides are TGTGCCAGCAGCTTAAGGGGCACTGAAGCTTTCTTT. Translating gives CASSLRGTEAFF.